This is a list of T cell receptor beta chains from one sample in a study of chemoradiotherapy in HPV16-positive cancers. This table comes from immunoSEQ multiplex PCR, and its TCRdb copy is limited to in-frame clones, with some not included. This table holds some 25,000 clones, approximately 90% found once. The source was blood, collected from a patient who underwent chemoradiotherapy. The receptors were sampled from a human donor with HPV-associated anogenital cancer. Each CDR3 is given with its conserved first and last residue. Fields, in order: D gene, J gene, V gene, clone size, CDR3 protein, CDR3 DNA. A D gene is named only where the DNA matches it firmly. Size is stated for part of the rows, as once, few or many counts, or as a class when the clone is expanded.

d_gene: -
j_gene: TRBJ2-2
v_gene: TRBV4-2
abundance: -
CDR3aa: CASSQAPLGANTGELFF
CDR3nt: TGTGCCAGCAGCCAAGCCCCCCTAGGGGCTAACACCGGGGAGCTGTTTTTT

d_gene: -
j_gene: TRBJ1-1
v_gene: TRBV27
abundance: -
CDR3aa: CASRSDNRGVNTEAFF
CDR3nt: TGTGCCAGCAGAAGTGATAACCGGGGCGTGAACACTGAAGCTTTCTTT

d_gene: TRBD1
j_gene: TRBJ1-2
v_gene: TRBV4-1
abundance: -
CDR3aa: CASSQDRQGGSYGYTF
CDR3nt: TGCGCCAGCAGCCAAGACAGACAGGGCGGGAGCTATGGCTACACCTTC

d_gene: -
j_gene: TRBJ2-1
v_gene: TRBV5-1
abundance: once
CDR3aa: CASSVPIADEQFF
CDR3nt: TGCGCCAGCAGCGTCCCGATAGCGGACGAGCAGTTCTTC

d_gene: -
j_gene: TRBJ2-1
v_gene: TRBV4-1
abundance: -
CDR3aa: CASSSPREQFF
CDR3nt: TGCGCCAGCAGCTCTCCCAGGGAGCAGTTCTTC

d_gene: -
j_gene: TRBJ2-3
v_gene: TRBV5-4
abundance: -
CDR3aa: CASSLEGRGTDTQYF
CDR3nt: TGTGCCAGCAGCTTGGAGGGCAGGGGCACAGATACGCAGTATTTT

d_gene: -
j_gene: TRBJ1-5
v_gene: TRBV6-1
abundance: -
CDR3aa: CASSEYIGGQQPQHF
CDR3nt: TGTGCCAGCAGTGAATACATCGGGGGGCAACAGCCCCAGCATTTT

d_gene: -
j_gene: TRBJ2-5
v_gene: TRBV7-8
abundance: -
CDR3aa: CASSLGGTLQETQYF
CDR3nt: TGTGCCAGCAGCTTAGGAGGGACGTTACAAGAGACCCAGTACTTC

d_gene: -
j_gene: TRBJ2-7
v_gene: TRBV14
abundance: -
CDR3aa: CASSPWDGPYEQYF
CDR3nt: TGTGCCAGCAGCCCCTGGGACGGTCCCTACGAGCAGTACTTC

d_gene: TRBD2
j_gene: TRBJ2-2
v_gene: TRBV11-2
abundance: -
CDR3aa: CASSRFLTSGRATGELFF
CDR3nt: TGTGCCAGCAGCCGTTTTTTGACTAGCGGGAGGGCCACCGGGGAGCTGTTTTTT

d_gene: TRBD1
j_gene: TRBJ1-2
v_gene: TRBV28
abundance: -
CDR3aa: CASLQGAEGYTF
CDR3nt: TGTGCCAGCTTACAGGGGGCTGAGGGCTACACCTTC

d_gene: -
j_gene: TRBJ2-6
v_gene: TRBV18
abundance: -
CDR3aa: CASSLGRGDVLTF
CDR3nt: TGTGCCAGCTCCCTGGGACGGGGCGACGTCCTGACTTTC

d_gene: -
j_gene: TRBJ2-2
v_gene: TRBV9
abundance: -
CDR3aa: CASSVVGNTGELFF
CDR3nt: TGTGCCAGCAGCGTAGTCGGTAACACCGGGGAGCTGTTTTTT

d_gene: -
j_gene: TRBJ2-4
v_gene: TRBV7-9
abundance: -
CDR3aa: CASSLEGAKNIQYF
CDR3nt: TGTGCCAGCAGCTTAGAGGGGGCCAAAAACATTCAGTACTTC

d_gene: -
j_gene: TRBJ1-1
v_gene: TRBV19
abundance: -
CDR3aa: CASSIAITTEAFF
CDR3nt: TGTGCCAGTAGTATAGCAATCACCACTGAAGCTTTCTTT

d_gene: -
j_gene: TRBJ2-7
v_gene: TRBV5-1
abundance: -
CDR3aa: CASSLVGEGNYEQYF
CDR3nt: TGCGCCAGCAGCTTGGTGGGGGAAGGCAACTACGAGCAGTACTTC

d_gene: TRBD1
j_gene: TRBJ2-7
v_gene: TRBV7-2
abundance: -
CDR3aa: CASSLGQGVYEQYF
CDR3nt: TGTGCCAGCAGCCTAGGACAGGGGGTCTACGAGCAGTACTTC

d_gene: TRBD2
j_gene: TRBJ2-5
v_gene: TRBV6-5
abundance: -
CDR3aa: CASTPPGGAVETQYF
CDR3nt: TGTGCCAGCACCCCCCCCGGGGGGGCCGTAGAGACCCAGTACTTC

d_gene: TRBD1
j_gene: TRBJ2-7
v_gene: TRBV6-5
abundance: -
CDR3aa: CASRPGQGYEQYF
CDR3nt: TGTGCCAGCAGACCGGGACAGGGCTACGAGCAGTACTTC

d_gene: -
j_gene: TRBJ2-1
v_gene: TRBV18
abundance: -
CDR3aa: CASSPPALDEQFF
CDR3nt: TGTGCCAGCTCACCACCGGCCCTCGATGAGCAGTTCTTC

d_gene: TRBD2
j_gene: TRBJ2-3
v_gene: TRBV19
abundance: few
CDR3aa: CASRGASGGGYTQYF
CDR3nt: TGTGCCAGCCGTGGAGCTAGCGGGGGGGGTTATACGCAGTATTTT

d_gene: -
j_gene: TRBJ1-5
v_gene: TRBV5-5
abundance: -
CDR3aa: CASKPGWGNQPQHF
CDR3nt: TGTGCCAGCAAACCGGGTTGGGGGAATCAGCCCCAGCATTTT

d_gene: -
j_gene: TRBJ2-4
v_gene: TRBV2
abundance: -
CDR3aa: CASSVGELQYF
CDR3nt: TGTGCCAGCAGTGTCGGGGAGCTTCAGTACTTC

d_gene: -
j_gene: TRBJ2-7
v_gene: TRBV2
abundance: few
CDR3aa: CASSEGWSSYEQYF
CDR3nt: TGTGCCAGCAGTGAAGGGTGGAGCTCCTACGAGCAGTACTTC

d_gene: -
j_gene: TRBJ1-5
v_gene: TRBV29-1
abundance: few
CDR3aa: CSVEDMSTGGSQHF
CDR3nt: TGCAGCGTTGAAGATATGAGCACCGGGGGATCCCAGCATTTT

d_gene: TRBD1
j_gene: TRBJ1-1
v_gene: TRBV27
abundance: -
CDR3aa: CASSPRQGNEAFF
CDR3nt: TGTGCCAGCAGTCCCCGACAGGGGAATGAAGCTTTCTTT

d_gene: -
j_gene: TRBJ1-2
v_gene: TRBV11-3
abundance: -
CDR3aa: CASSPPTGGGGGYTF
CDR3nt: TGTGCCAGCAGCCCCCCGACAGGTGGGGGAGGTGGCTACACCTTC

d_gene: -
j_gene: TRBJ2-3
v_gene: TRBV5-1
abundance: -
CDR3aa: CASSLGLFTDTQYF
CDR3nt: TGCGCCAGCAGCTTGGGACTTTTCACAGATACGCAGTATTTT

d_gene: -
j_gene: TRBJ2-4
v_gene: TRBV7-8
abundance: -
CDR3aa: CASSQQGLLAKNIQYF
CDR3nt: TGTGCCAGCAGCCAACAGGGACTACTAGCCAAAAACATTCAGTACTTC

d_gene: TRBD1
j_gene: TRBJ2-7
v_gene: TRBV4-3
abundance: -
CDR3aa: CASSPGTGSYEQYF
CDR3nt: TGCGCCAGCAGCCCCGGGACAGGCTCCTACGAGCAGTACTTC

d_gene: -
j_gene: TRBJ2-2
v_gene: TRBV25-1
abundance: few
CDR3aa: CASSAVRELFF
CDR3nt: TGTGCCAGCAGTGCGGTCCGGGAGCTGTTTTTT

d_gene: -
j_gene: TRBJ2-7
v_gene: TRBV7-7
abundance: -
CDR3aa: CASSLAAGREQYF
CDR3nt: TGTGCCAGCAGCTTAGCTGCAGGGCGCGAGCAGTACTTC

d_gene: -
j_gene: TRBJ2-3
v_gene: TRBV9
abundance: once
CDR3aa: CASSQTTLTDTQYF
CDR3nt: TGTGCCAGCAGCCAGACTACCCTCACAGATACGCAGTATTTT

d_gene: -
j_gene: TRBJ1-3
v_gene: TRBV7-9
abundance: once
CDR3aa: CASGPGSGNTIYF
CDR3nt: TGTGCCAGCGGGCCGGGCTCTGGAAACACCATATATTTT

d_gene: -
j_gene: TRBJ2-2
v_gene: TRBV2
abundance: -
CDR3aa: CASSEADSRTGELFF
CDR3nt: TGTGCCAGCAGTGAAGCGGACAGCCGCACCGGGGAGCTGTTTTTT

d_gene: -
j_gene: TRBJ2-5
v_gene: TRBV4-3
abundance: -
CDR3aa: CASSQDKTGGGETQYF
CDR3nt: TGCGCCAGCAGCCAAGACAAAACGGGGGGCGGGGAGACCCAGTACTTC

d_gene: TRBD1
j_gene: TRBJ2-2
v_gene: TRBV10-1
abundance: -
CDR3aa: CASSENIPGTENTGELFF
CDR3nt: TGCGCCAGCAGTGAGAATATCCCCGGGACAGAGAACACCGGGGAGCTGTTTTTT

d_gene: TRBD2
j_gene: TRBJ2-3
v_gene: TRBV18
abundance: -
CDR3aa: CASSELAGAGSTDTQYF
CDR3nt: TGTGCCAGCTCCGAACTAGCGGGGGCTGGTAGCACAGATACGCAGTATTTT

d_gene: TRBD1
j_gene: TRBJ1-1
v_gene: TRBV7-9
abundance: -
CDR3aa: CASSDWDSQLGAEAFF
CDR3nt: TGTGCCAGCAGCGATTGGGACAGTCAATTAGGGGCTGAAGCTTTCTTT

d_gene: -
j_gene: TRBJ2-2
v_gene: TRBV11-2
abundance: -
CDR3aa: CASSLTRNIGELFF
CDR3nt: TGTGCCAGCAGTCTTACTCGGAATATCGGGGAGCTGTTTTTT

d_gene: TRBD1
j_gene: TRBJ1-6
v_gene: TRBV6-1
abundance: -
CDR3aa: CASSDNDRATLHF
CDR3nt: TGTGCCAGCAGTGACAACGACAGGGCCACCCTCCACTTT

d_gene: -
j_gene: TRBJ2-6
v_gene: TRBV28
abundance: -
CDR3aa: CASRFGTISGANVLTF
CDR3nt: TGTGCCAGCAGATTCGGGACCATCTCTGGGGCCAACGTCCTGACTTTC

d_gene: TRBD1
j_gene: TRBJ2-7
v_gene: TRBV11-2
abundance: once
CDR3aa: CASSAGQGLARRYF
CDR3nt: TGTGCCAGCAGCGCCGGACAGGGGTTGGCTAGGCGGTACTTC

d_gene: TRBD2
j_gene: TRBJ2-3
v_gene: TRBV7-2
abundance: -
CDR3aa: CASSGTSGALTSTDTQYF
CDR3nt: TGTGCCAGCAGCGGGACTAGCGGGGCGCTGACTAGCACAGATACGCAGTATTTT

d_gene: TRBD2
j_gene: TRBJ2-1
v_gene: TRBV2
abundance: once
CDR3aa: CASSRLAGFGEQFF
CDR3nt: TGTGCCAGCAGTCGACTAGCGGGATTCGGTGAGCAGTTCTTC

d_gene: TRBD1
j_gene: TRBJ1-1
v_gene: TRBV19
abundance: -
CDR3aa: CASTKPGTGYIRTPAFF
CDR3nt: TGTGCCAGCACCAAACCCGGGACAGGGTATATCAGGACTCCAGCTTTCTTT

d_gene: -
j_gene: TRBJ1-2
v_gene: TRBV29-1
abundance: -
CDR3aa: CSVRSRGRVAYGYTF
CDR3nt: TGCAGCGTCCGATCTCGGGGCCGGGTCGCCTATGGCTACACCTTC

d_gene: -
j_gene: TRBJ2-7
v_gene: TRBV7-2
abundance: once
CDR3aa: CASSQHYEQYF
CDR3nt: TGTGCCAGCAGCCAGCACTACGAGCAGTACTTC

d_gene: TRBD2
j_gene: TRBJ2-7
v_gene: TRBV10-3
abundance: -
CDR3aa: CAISEPPGGSYEQYF
CDR3nt: TGTGCCATCAGTGAACCCCCCGGGGGGTCCTACGAGCAGTACTTC

d_gene: -
j_gene: TRBJ2-7
v_gene: TRBV28
abundance: -
CDR3aa: CASSRVGPSSYEQYF
CDR3nt: TGTGCCAGCAGTAGGGTTGGACCTTCCTCCTACGAGCAGTACTTC